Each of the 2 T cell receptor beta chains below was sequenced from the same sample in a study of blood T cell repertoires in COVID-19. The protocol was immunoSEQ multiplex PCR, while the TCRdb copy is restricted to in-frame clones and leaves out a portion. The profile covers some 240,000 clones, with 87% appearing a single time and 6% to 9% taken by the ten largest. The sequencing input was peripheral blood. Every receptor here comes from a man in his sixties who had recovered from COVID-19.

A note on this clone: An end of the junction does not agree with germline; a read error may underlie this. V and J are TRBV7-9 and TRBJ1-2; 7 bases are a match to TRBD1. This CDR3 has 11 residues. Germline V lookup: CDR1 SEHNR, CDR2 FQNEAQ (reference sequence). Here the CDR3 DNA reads TGTGCCAGCAGCTCCTTACTTCGGGACAGCTTC. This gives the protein CASSSLLRDSF.

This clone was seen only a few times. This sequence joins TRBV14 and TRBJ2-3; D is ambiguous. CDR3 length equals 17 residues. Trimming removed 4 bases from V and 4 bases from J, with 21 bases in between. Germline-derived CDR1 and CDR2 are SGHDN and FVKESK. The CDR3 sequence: CASSRTDLLVGPDTQYF. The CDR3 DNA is TGTGCCAGCAGCCGTACCGACCTGCTGGTTGGGCCAGATACGCAGTATTTT.